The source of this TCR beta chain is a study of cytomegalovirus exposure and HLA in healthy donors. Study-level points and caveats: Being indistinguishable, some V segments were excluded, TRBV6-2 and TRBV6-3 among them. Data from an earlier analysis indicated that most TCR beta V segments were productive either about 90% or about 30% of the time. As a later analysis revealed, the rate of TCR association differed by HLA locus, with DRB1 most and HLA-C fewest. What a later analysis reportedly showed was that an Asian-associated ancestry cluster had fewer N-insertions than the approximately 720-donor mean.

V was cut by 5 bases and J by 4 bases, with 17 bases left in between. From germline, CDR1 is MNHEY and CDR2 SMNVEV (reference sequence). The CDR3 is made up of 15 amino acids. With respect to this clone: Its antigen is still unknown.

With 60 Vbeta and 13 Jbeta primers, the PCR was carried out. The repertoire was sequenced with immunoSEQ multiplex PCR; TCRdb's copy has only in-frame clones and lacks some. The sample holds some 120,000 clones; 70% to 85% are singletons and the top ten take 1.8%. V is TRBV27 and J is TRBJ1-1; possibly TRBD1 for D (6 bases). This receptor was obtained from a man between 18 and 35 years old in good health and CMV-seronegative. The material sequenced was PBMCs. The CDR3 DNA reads TGTGCCAGCAGTCCATCCGGGACATTGGCCACTGAAGCTTTCTTT. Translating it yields CASSPSGTLATEAFF.